These 19 T cell receptor beta chains were sequenced from one sample in a study of response to subunit inactivated influenza vaccine. Via MiXCR, TCRdb re-called the RT-PCR reads, giving one row per CDR3 protein. The sample shows about 170,000 distinct CDR3 sequences, about 10% of them seen only once. The sequences come from CD8+ T cells sorted from PBMCs, collected less than 30 months after vaccination. The source of these receptors is a man aged 50 to 75 who received an inactivated influenza vaccine.

This clonotype was counted a few times. The gene calls are TRBV7-8 and TRBJ1-6, with 9 bases fitting TRBD1. The junction had 9 bases not matched to a gene; V was cut back by 0 bases and J by 12 bases. This CDR3 is built from 16 residues. The germline gives CDR1 SGHVS, CDR2 FQNEAQ. Here the CDR3 reads CASSLALGQGFQPLHF. The CDR3 bases are TGTGCCAGCAGCTTAGCGCTGGGACAGGGTTTCCAACCCCTCCACTTT.

The V call is TRBV25-1, the J call TRBJ2-3; D may be TRBD1 (5 bases). V lost 0 bases and J 4 bases, leaving 8 bases between the germline ends. Per the germline V gene, CDR1 is MGHDK and CDR2 is SYGVNS. CDR3 length: 14 amino acids. CDR3 in amino acids: CASSEYLGADTQYF. The CDR3 DNA reads as TGTGCCAGCAGTGAATACCTAGGGGCAGATACGCAGTATTTT. The whole variable domain, remainder taken from reference TRBV25-1 and TRBJ2-3, is EADIYQTPRYLVIGTGKKITLECSQTMGHDKMYWYQQDPGMELHLIHYSYGVNSTEKGDLSSESTVSRIRTEHFPLTLESARPSHTSQYLCASSEYLGADTQYFGPGTRLTVL.

V usage is TRBV2 and J usage is TRBJ2-7; D unresolved. Trimming removed 7 bases at V and 4 bases at J, with 14 bases between. Germline loops: CDR1 SNHLY, CDR2 FYNNEI. This CDR3 contains 13 residues. Here the CDR3 DNA reads TGTGCCAGCAAGGTCAACGTGATATACGAGCAGTACTTC. Amino acids: CASKVNVIYEQYF.

V gene TRBV4-1 combines with J gene TRBJ2-7, with 9 positions matching TRBD1. Trimming removed 2 bases from V and 2 bases from J; junction bases left unmatched: 4. Germline values: CDR1 MGHRA, CDR2 YSYEKL. CDR3 length: 15 amino acids. The CDR3, as DNA: TGCGCCAGCAGCCAAACCGGGACAGGGACCTACGAGCAGTACTTC. Amino acids: CASSQTGTGTYEQYF.

This clonotype was recorded many times. The rearrangement joins TRBV24-1 to TRBJ1-2; D is unresolved. With 0 bases removed from V and 8 bases from J, the gap between germline ends came to 9 bases. CDR3 size: 13 residues. CDR1 and CDR2 (germline): KGHDR, SFDVKD. CDR3 bases: TGTGCCACCAGTGATTTGGGAAGGGCCGGCTACACCTTC. Its translation is CATSDLGRAGYTF.

This rearrangement joins TRBV4-1 to TRBJ1-1; TRBD1 aligns across 7 bases. CDR1 and CDR2 (germline): MGHRA, YSYEKL. The CDR3 extends over 16 amino acids. V was pared by 4 bases and J by 0 bases, with 8 bases of the junction left unmatched. The CDR3 protein is CASSPGQVSLNTEAFF. As DNA, the CDR3 is TGCGCCAGCAGCCCTGGACAGGTCTCCTTGAACACTGAAGCTTTCTTT.

This clonotype showed up just a few times. V gene TRBV15 combines with J gene TRBJ2-3, with 8 positions matching TRBD2. Germline CDR1 LNHNV, CDR2 YYDKDF (reference sequence). This CDR3 is 15 amino acids long. V shed 0 bases and J 1 base; nucleotides not matched to a gene: 0. CDR3 DNA: TGTGCCACCAGCAGAGAACTAGCGGGCACAGATACGCAGTATTTT. Its protein is CATSRELAGTDTQYF. The full variable domain, completed using reference TRBV15 and TRBJ2-3, is DAMVIQNPRYQVTQFGKPVTLSCSQTLNHNVMYWYQQKSSQAPKLLFHYYDKDFNNEADTPDNFQSRRPNTSFCFLDIRSPGLGDTAMYLCATSRELAGTDTQYFGPGTRLTVL.

The table lists this clonotype with a few counts. V is TRBV25-1 and J is TRBJ2-5, with 8 nucleotides matching TRBD1. Trimming removed 5 bases from V and 2 bases from J; junction bases left unmatched: 10. CDR3 length: 16 residues. Germline V gene data show CDR1 as MGHDK and CDR2 as SYGVNS. The CDR3 sequence: CASSPDRENYQETQYF. The CDR3 DNA reads TGTGCCAGCAGTCCGGACAGGGAGAACTATCAAGAGACCCAGTACTTC.

There are many counts of this clonotype. V gene TRBV12-3 or TRBV12-4 combines with J gene TRBJ1-5; D may be TRBD1 (6 bases). V was pared by 10 bases and J by 4 bases, with 11 bases between. This CDR3 comprises 12 residues. CDR3 sequence (DNA): TGTGCCACCGGACAGACTAATCAGCCCCAGCATTTT. Translation gives CATGQTNQPQHF.

There are many counts of this clonotype. CDR3 protein: CASSQHPLEQYF. Written as DNA, the CDR3 is TGTGCCAGCAGTCAACACCCCCTCGAGCAGTACTTC. The chain has TRBV12-3 or TRBV12-4 and TRBJ2-7; unclear D gene. This CDR3 region has 12 residues. V was trimmed by 5 bases and J by 6 bases, leaving 11 bases between them.

The sample holds a few counts of this clonotype. The DNA for the CDR3 is TGCGCCAGCAGCCAAGAGACCTTAGCGGAGGACCGACTTTACAATGAGCAGTTCTTC. It codes for CASSQETLAEDRLYNEQFF. The chain couples TRBV4-1 to TRBJ2-1; D possibly corresponds to TRBD2 (6 bases). Trimming shortened V by 0 bases and J by 4 bases, and 22 bases separated the two germline ends. This CDR3 has 19 amino acids. Germline values: CDR1 MGHRA, CDR2 YSYEKL.

V gene TRBV7-6 combines with J gene TRBJ1-4; the D is unclear. Germline V gene data show CDR1 as SGHVS and CDR2 as FNYEAQ. The CDR3 contains 14 residues. With 1 base removed from V and 8 bases from J, the gap between germline ends came to 11 bases. The CDR3 DNA reads TGTGCCAGCAGCTTAGTAGGGCTTGGCGAAAAACTGTTTTTT. This encodes CASSLVGLGEKLFF.

In its sample, this clonotype was seen a few times. The chain joins TRBV7-6 to TRBJ1-1, with a tentative D call TRBD1 (6 bases). This CDR3 spans 15 amino acids. Germline CDR1 and CDR2: SGHVS and FNYEAQ. Trimming took 5 bases from V and 0 from J, leaving 13 bases between them. CDR3 in DNA: TGTGCCAGCAGCCCCGCTGGGGGCTTGAACACTGAAGCTTTCTTT. Its translation: CASSPAGGLNTEAFF.

This clonotype was counted only a few times. The rearrangement joins TRBV15 to TRBJ2-3; 13 bases line up with TRBD2. This CDR3 region has 17 residues. Germline V gene lookup returns CDR1 LNHNV and CDR2 YYDKDF (reference sequence). V was pared by 2 bases and J by 2 bases, with 4 bases of the junction left unmatched. Here the CDR3 reads CATSRSTSGRVTDTQYF. The DNA of the CDR3 is TGTGCCACCAGCAGATCCACTAGCGGGAGGGTCACAGATACGCAGTATTTT.

This clonotype was observed at least ten times. This chain connects TRBV4-3 to TRBJ1-3; D ambiguous. Trimming took 0 bases from V and 8 from J, leaving 8 bases between them. Germline loops: CDR1 LGHNA, CDR2 YSLEER. CDR3 length: 13 amino acids. CDR3 residues: CASSQDWGYTIYF. CDR3 DNA sequence: TGCGCCAGCAGCCAAGATTGGGGATACACCATATATTTT.

This clonotype was recorded at least ten times. The gene calls are TRBV6-5 and TRBJ2-7, with D possibly being TRBD2 (6 bases). Germline V lookup: CDR1 MNHEY, CDR2 SVGAGI. This CDR3 has 15 residues. The V end was cut by 0 bases, the J end by 2 bases, with 11 bases between. CDR3 protein: CASSYSWDSPYEQYF. For the CDR3, the DNA is TGTGCCAGCAGTTACTCCTGGGACTCGCCCTACGAGCAGTACTTC.

This clonotype was counted at least ten times. The V call is TRBV20-1, the J call TRBJ2-7; D unclear. Germline CDR1 and CDR2: DFQATT and SNEGSKA (reference sequence). V was clipped by 6 bases and J by 0 bases, with 15 bases between them. The CDR3 sequence is 14 residues long. The CDR3 DNA reads TGCAGTGCCTCCGGACCATCCGTCTCCTACGAGCAGTACTTC. Its protein product is CSASGPSVSYEQYF.

This clonotype was recorded a few times. The V and J genes are TRBV7-8 and TRBJ2-1, with D unresolved. The germline gives CDR1 SGHVS, CDR2 FQNEAQ. Trimming took 1 base from V and 9 from J, leaving 13 bases between them. The CDR3 has 14 residues. CDR3 sequence: CASSLGTRASEQFF. In DNA, the CDR3 is TGTGCCAGCAGCTTAGGCACCCGGGCCAGTGAGCAGTTCTTC.

In regard to this clonotype: At one of its ends the junction is not consistent with the germline gene, which may arise from a read error. The V gene is TRBV2, the J gene TRBJ2-3, with TRBD2 identical over 11 bases. CDR1 and CDR2 from the germline V gene are SNHLY and FYNNEI. This CDR3 region has 16 residues. As DNA, the CDR3 is TGTGCCAGCAGTGTCCAACCGGGACTAGCGGCGGATATGCAGTATTTT. Protein: CASSVQPGLAADMQYF.